Sequencing of this T cell receptor beta chain was carried out in a study of human T cells and chemical hapten exposure. TCRdb ran MiXCR on the RACE reads and lists one entry per CDR3 protein. The profile shows a few hundred thousand distinct CDR3 sequences, around 6% of them singletons. As for time point: patch test 2, 6 weeks after DPC sensitization. Treatment meaning: therapeutic diphenylcyclopropenone sensitization with weekly scalp DPC. This clonotype has a count of ten or more. V shed 6 bases and J shed 4 bases, with 15 bases lying between them. The CDR3 runs to 14 residues. The J gene is TRBJ1-1, the V gene TRBV12-3 or TRBV12-4; the D gene is possibly TRBD1 (5 bases). Sequenced here: whole blood, sampled in connection with sensitization to the hapten diphenylcyclopropenone (DPC). This clonotype originated in a woman between 18 and 29 years old with alopecia areata. Some clones in this sample may be carry-over from other donors' samples. CDR3 sequence: CASSSGPLITEAFF. CDR3 bases: TGTGCCAGCAGCTCAGGGCCGCTCATCACTGAAGCTTTCTTT.